This T cell receptor (beta chain) was found in a study of T cells in Graves' hyperthyroidism and ophthalmopathy. V dropped 4 bases and J dropped 4 bases, with 4 bases sitting between them. CDR1 and CDR2 (germline): SQVTM, ANQGSEA. The CDR3 runs 10 residues. Amplified TCR beta CDR3 regions derived from RNA transcripts. In the first-round RT-PCR of the TCR CDR3, the HTBI primer set was used. In TCRdb, the multiplex PCR reads were re-called with MiXCR into one record per CDR3 protein. The data show about 720,000 distinct CDR3 sequences, with roughly 20% seen just once and approximately 16% held by the top ten. The patients, who ranged from 18 to 65 in age, presented with newly diagnosed hyperthyroidism lasting under 2 months. Diagnostic assessment was based on clinical symptoms, serum thyroxine and TRAb, thyroid ultrasound and orbital computed tomography.

The V and J genes are TRBV29-1 and TRBJ2-5; no clear D. The TCR sequence derives from a woman in her forties or fifties with Graves' hyperthyroidism that later progressed to Graves' ophthalmopathy. Sequencing was performed on blood. CDR3 nucleotide sequence: TGCAGCGTTGGAGGAGAGACCCAGTACTTC. It yields the protein CSVGGETQYF.